The next 9 T cell receptor beta chains were all read from a single sample in a study of blood T cell repertoires in COVID-19. Repertoires were generated with immunoSEQ multiplex PCR, while TCRdb's copy carries only in-frame clones and drops some. Of 200,000 to 250,000 clones listed, around four fifths are singletons. The sample was peripheral blood. Receptors were obtained from an elderly woman with COVID-19, enrolled during active disease.

This clone was seen just once. This chain uses TRBV28 with TRBJ1-1; D unclear. There are 14 residues in the CDR3. V was clipped by 6 bases and J by 1 base, with 12 bases between them. Germline V gene data show CDR1 as MDHEN and CDR2 as SYDVKM. CDR3 sequence reads: CASRYRGWNTEAFF. CDR3 coding DNA: TGTGCCAGCAGATACAGAGGGTGGAACACTGAAGCTTTCTTT.

This chain connects TRBV19 to TRBJ1-2; 8 bases are shared with TRBD1. The CDR3 covers 21 residues. The germline V gene encodes CDR1 LNHDA and CDR2 SQIVND (reference sequence). V lost 5 bases to trimming and J lost 7 bases; unmatched junction nucleotides: 30. The CDR3 sequence is CASSPRGTSGGAALRGSGYTF. The CDR3 bases are TGTGCCAGTAGTCCTCGGGGGACATCAGGGGGCGCCGCGTTAAGGGGCAGTGGCTACACCTTC.

Of note for this clone: The identical CDR3 is also encoded by other nucleotide sequences in the sample. V gene TRBV7-9 combines with J gene TRBJ1-5, with D perhaps TRBD1 (5 bases). Germline CDR1 reads SEHNR; CDR2 reads FQNEAQ (reference sequence). This CDR3 has 15 amino acids. V lost 1 base and J lost 0, with 7 bases in between. The CDR3 reads CASSLGRGSNQPQHF. The CDR3 bases are TGTGCCAGCAGCTTAGGTAGGGGTAGCAATCAGCCCCAGCATTTT.

The chain has TRBV5-4 and TRBJ2-7, with 7 bases aligning to TRBD2. The ends lost 0 bases at V and 4 bases at J; junction bases unmatched: 1. The germline V gene encodes CDR1 SGHNT and CDR2 YYREEE (reference sequence). CDR3 length: 13 amino acids. The CDR3 DNA sequence: TGTGCCAGCAGCTTGGGAGCGGGGTACGAGCAGTACTTC. This translates into CASSLGAGYEQYF.

The chain employs TRBV3-1 (or the pseudogene TRBV3-2) and TRBJ2-1; TRBD2 matches 9 bases. CDR3 size: 15 residues. V shed 4 bases, J shed 9 bases, and the junction held 10 bases outside the gene matches. Germline lookup yields CDR1 LGHDT and CDR2 YNNKEL (reference sequence). CDR3 nucleotides: TGTGCCAGCAGCCGAACCGGGACTAGCTTTGTTGAGCAGTTCTTC. Residues: CASSRTGTSFVEQFF.

This chain links TRBV2 with TRBJ1-1, with D maybe TRBD1 (6 bases). V dropped 7 bases and J dropped 3 bases, with 18 bases sitting between them. Germline V CDR1 and CDR2: SNHLY, FYNNEI. This CDR3 spans 15 amino acids. The DNA for the CDR3 is TGTGCCAGCAAGTTGGCAGGGGATAGAGACACTGAAGCTTTCTTT. This encodes CASKLAGDRDTEAFF.

The J gene is TRBJ2-5, the V gene TRBV11-2; 9 positions match TRBD2. From germline, CDR1 is SGHAT and CDR2 FQNNGV. The CDR3 loop spans 15 amino acids. V dropped 6 bases and J dropped 2; count of bases not matched to a gene: 7. The CDR3 spells CASSSGLAPQETQYF. CDR3 DNA: TGTGCCAGCAGTTCGGGACTAGCACCGCAAGAGACCCAGTACTTC.

This CDR3 reads CASRPRDRPGYTF. The CDR3 nucleotides are TGTGCCAGCAGACCACGGGACAGGCCGGGCTACACCTTC. The V call is TRBV6-5, the J call TRBJ1-2; 8 nucleotides agree with TRBD1. The V segment lost 6 bases and the J segment 8 bases; nucleotides outside the gene matches: 8. The germline gives CDR1 MNHEY, CDR2 SVGAGI. The CDR3 length is 13 residues.

V and J are TRBV27 and TRBJ1-2; D remains ambiguous. Germline CDR1 MNHEY, CDR2 SMNVEV (reference sequence). The ends were cut back, 0 bases at V and 3 bases at J, with 11 bases in the middle. The CDR3 is made up of 15 amino acids. The CDR3 DNA is TGTGCCAGCAGTTTATCTGCAGGAGGAGACTATGGCTACACCTTC. It translates to CASSLSAGGDYGYTF.